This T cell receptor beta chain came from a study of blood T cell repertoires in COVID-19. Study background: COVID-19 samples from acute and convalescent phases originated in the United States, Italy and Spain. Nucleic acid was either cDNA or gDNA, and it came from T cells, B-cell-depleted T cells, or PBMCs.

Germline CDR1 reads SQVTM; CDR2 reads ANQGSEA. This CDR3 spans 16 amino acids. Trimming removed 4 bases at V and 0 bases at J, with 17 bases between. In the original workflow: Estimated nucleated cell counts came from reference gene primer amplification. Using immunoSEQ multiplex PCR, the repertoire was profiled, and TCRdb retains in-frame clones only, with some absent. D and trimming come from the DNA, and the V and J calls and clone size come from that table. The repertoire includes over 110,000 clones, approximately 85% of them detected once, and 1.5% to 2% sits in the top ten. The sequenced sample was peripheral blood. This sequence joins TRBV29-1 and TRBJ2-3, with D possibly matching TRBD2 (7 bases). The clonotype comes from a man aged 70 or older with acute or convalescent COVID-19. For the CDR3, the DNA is TGCAGCGTTGGTCCCCGGGCGGGGGCTAGCACAGATACGCAGTATTTT. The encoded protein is CSVGPRAGASTDTQYF.